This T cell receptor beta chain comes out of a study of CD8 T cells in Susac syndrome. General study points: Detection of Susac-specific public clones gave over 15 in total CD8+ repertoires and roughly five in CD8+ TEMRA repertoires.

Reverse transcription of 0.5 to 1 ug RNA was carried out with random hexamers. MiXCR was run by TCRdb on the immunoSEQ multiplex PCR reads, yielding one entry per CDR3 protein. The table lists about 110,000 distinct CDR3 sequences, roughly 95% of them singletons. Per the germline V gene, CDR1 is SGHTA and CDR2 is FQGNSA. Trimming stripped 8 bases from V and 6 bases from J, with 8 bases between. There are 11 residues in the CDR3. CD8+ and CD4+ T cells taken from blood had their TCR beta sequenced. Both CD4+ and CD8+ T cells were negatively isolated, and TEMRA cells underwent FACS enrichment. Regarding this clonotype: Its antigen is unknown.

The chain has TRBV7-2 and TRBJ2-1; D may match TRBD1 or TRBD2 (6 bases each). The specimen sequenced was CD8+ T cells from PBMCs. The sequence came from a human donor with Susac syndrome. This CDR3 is CASEGGNEQFF. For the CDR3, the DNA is TGTGCCAGCGAGGGGGGCAATGAGCAGTTCTTC.